A selection of T cell receptor beta chains follows, all from one sample in a study of neurological immune-mediated disorders. TCRdb fed the 5' RACE reads into MiXCR, producing one record per CDR3 protein. This table has tens of thousands of distinct CDR3 sequences, 3.4% appearing once. The sequencing sample was made of PBMCs. The receptors stem from a man aged 40-49 years with multiple sclerosis. The CDR3 runs from the conserved cysteine through the conserved F or W. The D gene is left open where the match is weak. Size is stated for part of the rows, as once, few or many counts, or as a class when the clone is expanded.

>TRBD1|many|14|TRBV7-3|TRBJ2-3
CASSIGQGGDTQYF
TGTGCCAGCAGCATCGGACAGGGGGGAGATACGCAGTATTTT
>.|many|12|TRBV20-1|TRBJ1-1
CSAGREGTEAFF
TGCAGTGCTGGAAGGGAGGGCACTGAAGCTTTCTTT
>.|many|16|TRBV18|TRBJ1-5
CASSPPARTPNQPQHF
TGTGCCAGCTCACCACCCGCGCGGACGCCCAATCAGCCCCAGCATTTT
>TRBD1|.|15|TRBV20-1|TRBJ1-6
CSAGRGGQGNSTLNF
TGCAGTGCCGGACGAGGGGGACAGGGAAATTCAACCCTCAACTTT
>TRBD2|many|14|TRBV20-1|TRBJ2-2
CSASRRAGASGLFF
TGCAGTGCTAGTCGGAGAGCGGGGGCCAGCGGGCTGTTTTTT
>.|.|16|TRBV3-1|TRBJ2-4
CASSHKGWGSGNIQYF
TGTGCCAGCAGCCATAAAGGGTGGGGAAGCGGAAACATTCAGTACTTC
>.|many|15|TRBV15|TRBJ2-7
CATSRNLQGMGEQYF
TGTGCCACCAGCAGAAACCTACAGGGAATGGGCGAGCAGTACTTC
>.|many|18|TRBV12-3/TRBV12-4|TRBJ2-6
CASSLRQFIGLGANVLTF
TGTGCCAGCAGTTTGAGGCAGTTTATCGGTCTCGGGGCCAACGTCCTGACTTTC
>TRBD1|many|13|TRBV20-1|TRBJ2-5
CSARGQGKETQYF
TGCAGTGCTAGAGGACAGGGGAAAGAGACCCAGTACTTC
>TRBD1|many|12|TRBV27|TRBJ2-7
CASKGQGHEQYF
TGTGCCAGCAAGGGACAGGGCCACGAGCAGTACTTC
>.|many|14|TRBV7-3|TRBJ2-2
CASSPLANTGELFF
TGTGCCAGCAGCCCCCTGGCGAACACCGGGGAGCTGTTTTTT
>.|.|14|TRBV4-1|TRBJ1-1
CASSQDWGDTEAFF
TGCGCCAGCAGCCAAGATTGGGGGGACACTGAAGCTTTCTTT
>.|many|13|TRBV7-6|TRBJ2-3
CASSPRDTDTQYF
TGTGCCAGCAGCCCCCGGGACACAGATACGCAGTATTTT
>TRBD2|many|16|TRBV5-1|TRBJ2-7
CASSLEGPRGAGEQYF
TGCGCCAGCAGCTTGGAGGGACCGCGGGGGGCAGGCGAGCAGTACTTC
>TRBD2|many|18|TRBV7-9|TRBJ2-1
CASSTETGRARFYNEQFF
TGTGCCAGCAGCACCGAGACGGGGAGGGCCCGATTCTACAATGAGCAGTTCTTC
>TRBD1|many|17|TRBV12-3/TRBV12-4|TRBJ2-5
CASSKRQGGKYQETQYF
TGTGCCAGCAGTAAGAGACAGGGGGGAAAATACCAAGAGACCCAGTACTTC
>TRBD1|.|14|TRBV5-1|TRBJ1-4
CASSSNRGSETLFF
TGCGCCAGCAGTAGTAACAGGGGGAGTGAAACACTGTTTTTT
>TRBD1|many|15|TRBV12-3/TRBV12-4|TRBJ1-5
CASTRGTGGNQPQHF
TGTGCCAGCACTCGGGGAACAGGGGGCAATCAGCCCCAGCATTTT
>TRBD1|many|16|TRBV27|TRBJ1-2
CASSLNGQAGPYGYTF
TGTGCCAGCAGTTTAAATGGACAGGCCGGCCCCTATGGCTACACCTTC
>.|many|13|TRBV5-1|TRBJ1-2
CASSLDGEGGYTF
TGCGCCAGCAGCTTGGATGGGGAGGGTGGCTACACCTTC
>TRBD2|many|17|TRBV12-3/TRBV12-4|TRBJ2-1
CASSLEGLAGTMGEQFF
TGTGCCAGCAGTCTAGAGGGACTAGCGGGGACAATGGGTGAGCAGTTCTTC
>TRBD1|many|16|TRBV5-1|TRBJ2-5
CASSLGGTGYQETQYF
TGCGCCAGCAGCTTGGGTGGGACAGGGTACCAAGAGACCCAGTACTTC
>TRBD2|once|16|TRBV5-1|TRBJ2-3
CASSLGLAGMSDTQYF
TGCGCCAGCAGCTTGGGGCTAGCGGGAATGTCAGATACGCAGTATTTT
>TRBD1|many|15|TRBV20-1|TRBJ2-3
CSARPGQGAGDTQYF
TGCAGTGCCCGTCCGGGACAGGGGGCTGGAGATACGCAGTATTTT
>TRBD1|.|16|TRBV18|TRBJ1-2
CASSEGQASAGYGYTF
TGTGCCAGCTCAGAAGGACAGGCTAGCGCGGGCTATGGCTACACCTTC
>.|many|13|TRBV27|TRBJ2-3
CASSLGPTDTQYF
TGTGCCAGCAGTTTAGGTCCCACAGATACGCAGTATTTT
>.|many|17|TRBV20-1|TRBJ1-1
CSARDSKQRPRDTEAFF
TGCAGTGCTAGAGATTCAAAGCAGAGGCCTCGAGACACTGAAGCTTTCTTT
>.|.|14|TRBV20-1|TRBJ1-1
CSARSRQANTEAFF
TGCAGTGCTAGATCCAGACAGGCGAACACTGAAGCTTTCTTT
>.|many|14|TRBV12-3/TRBV12-4|TRBJ1-3
CASSARGSGNTIYF
TGTGCCAGCAGTGCGCGGGGATCTGGAAACACCATATATTTT
>.|many|14|TRBV15|TRBJ1-5
CATSRDRANQPQHF
TGTGCCACCAGCAGAGATAGGGCCAATCAGCCCCAGCATTTT
>TRBD1|many|14|TRBV15|TRBJ1-4
CATQSGTGVEKLFF
TGTGCCACCCAGTCCGGGACAGGGGTCGAAAAACTGTTTTTT
>TRBD1|many|14|TRBV20-1|TRBJ2-1
CSARNRGRFYEQFF
TGCAGTGCTAGAAACAGGGGCCGCTTTTATGAGCAGTTCTTC
>.|few|15|TRBV5-5|TRBJ2-2
CASSFGHANTGELFF
TGTGCCAGCAGCTTTGGACACGCGAACACCGGGGAGCTGTTTTTT
>.|many|11|TRBV29-1|TRBJ2-5
CSGLEQETQYF
TGCAGCGGCCTTGAACAAGAGACCCAGTACTTC
>.|.|13|TRBV30|TRBJ1-2
CALSMWQGGGYTF
TGTGCCTTGAGTATGTGGCAGGGTGGTGGCTACACCTTC
>TRBD1|many|14|TRBV20-1|TRBJ1-1
CSARRGQGETEAFF
TGCAGTGCGAGGCGGGGACAGGGAGAAACTGAAGCTTTCTTT
>TRBD1|many|15|TRBV20-1|TRBJ2-3
CSARPGTGGSDTQYF
TGCAGTGCTAGACCCGGGACAGGAGGGTCAGATACGCAGTATTTT
>TRBD2|many|13|TRBV12-3/TRBV12-4|TRBJ2-2
CASRRGDNGELFF
TGTGCCAGCAGGCGGGGGGATAACGGGGAGCTGTTTTTT
>TRBD1|many|14|TRBV3-1|TRBJ1-2
CASSSGTGGYGYTF
TGTGCCAGCAGCTCCGGGACAGGGGGCTATGGCTACACCTTC
>.|many|13|TRBV12-3/TRBV12-4|TRBJ1-2
CASSLVASYGYTF
TGTGCCAGCAGTTTAGTGGCCTCCTATGGCTACACCTTC
>.|few|16|TRBV4-1|TRBJ1-4
CASSREETVTNEKLFF
TGCGCCAGCAGCCGAGAGGAGACGGTAACTAATGAAAAACTGTTTTTT
>TRBD1|many|15|TRBV7-6|TRBJ2-7
CASSLAGTDAYEQYF
TGTGCCAGCAGCTTAGCCGGGACAGATGCCTACGAGCAGTACTTC
>.|many|15|TRBV12-3/TRBV12-4|TRBJ2-1
CASSLSGTSGDEQFF
TGTGCCAGCAGTTTATCCGGGACTTCGGGGGATGAGCAGTTCTTC
>TRBD1|many|16|TRBV12-3/TRBV12-4|TRBJ2-7
CASSSGTGGRVGEQYF
TGTGCCAGCAGTTCCGGGACAGGGGGCAGAGTTGGCGAGCAGTACTTC
>TRBD1|many|17|TRBV5-1|TRBJ1-4
CASSLAGTAATNEKLFF
TGCGCCAGCAGCTTGGCCGGGACAGCCGCAACTAATGAAAAACTGTTTTTT
>TRBD1|many|12|TRBV5-4|TRBJ2-3
CASSRDRVTQYF
TGTGCCAGCAGCCGTGACAGGGTTACGCAGTATTTT
>.|many|13|TRBV12-3/TRBV12-4|TRBJ1-5
CASSEAPPGPQHF
TGTGCCAGCAGTGAAGCCCCCCCGGGTCCCCAGCATTTT
>.|many|14|TRBV20-1|TRBJ1-2
CSASPANDGGGYTF
TGCAGTGCTAGCCCAGCTAACGATGGGGGAGGCTACACCTTC
>.|many|14|TRBV18|TRBJ2-7
CASSPQGSSYEQYF
TGTGCCAGCTCACCACAGGGGAGCTCCTACGAGCAGTACTTC
>.|many|14|TRBV7-6|TRBJ1-6
CASRRGQYNSPLHF
TGTGCCAGCAGGCGAGGACAATATAATTCACCCCTCCACTTT
>TRBD1|many|15|TRBV29-1|TRBJ1-2
CSVGGDRGQNYGYTF
TGCAGCGTTGGGGGCGACAGGGGACAGAACTATGGCTACACCTTC
>.|many|15|TRBV5-1|TRBJ1-5
CASSLGSYEDQPQHF
TGCGCCAGCAGCTTGGGCAGTTACGAAGATCAGCCCCAGCATTTT
>TRBD2|many|16|TRBV5-1|TRBJ2-3
CASSLASGRGTDTQYF
TGCGCCAGCAGCTTGGCTAGCGGAAGGGGTACAGATACGCAGTATTTT
>TRBD1|many|14|TRBV5-1|TRBJ2-7
CASSPDRLPYEQYF
TGCGCCAGCAGCCCGGACAGGTTACCCTACGAGCAGTACTTC
>TRBD1|few|16|TRBV5-1|TRBJ1-4
CASSLEGGTTNEKLFF
TGCGCCAGCAGCTTGGAAGGGGGCACAACTAATGAAAAACTGTTTTTT
>.|many|12|TRBV2|TRBJ2-2
CASCTGAGELFF
TGTGCCAGCTGTACGGGAGCCGGGGAGCTGTTTTTT
>.|many|14|TRBV20-1|TRBJ2-7
CSARGAQGPYEQYF
TGCAGTGCTAGAGGAGCGCAGGGGCCCTACGAGCAGTACTTC
>.|many|11|TRBV25-1|TRBJ1-3
CASSEVGTIYF
TGTGCCAGCAGTGAAGTGGGCACCATATATTTT